This T cell receptor (beta chain) was recorded in a study of T cell changes during pregnancy in multiple sclerosis. This CDR3 is 15 amino acids long. The ends lost 4 bases at V and 4 bases at J; junction bases unmatched: 6. Germline CDR1 is SEHNR and CDR2 is FQNEAQ (reference sequence). Generated by immunoSEQ multiplex PCR, the TCRdb table keeps only in-frame clones and is missing some. Of about 83,000 clones in the sample, about 90% are singletons; the top ten hold 3.5%. This TCR derives from a female donor in good health, serving as a control in a pregnancy study. Some clones in this sample may be carry-over from other donors' samples. Sample: PBMCs, taken in the first trimester of pregnancy. This chain connects TRBV7-9 to TRBJ1-4; 7 bases map to TRBD1. The CDR3 nucleotides are TGTGCCAGCAGCTCGTACAGGGGAGGTAATGAAAAACTGTTTTTT. Protein: CASSSYRGGNEKLFF.